Listed here is a single T cell receptor (beta chain). The data originate from a study of shared clonotypes between healthy human individuals. The CDR3 loop spans 16 amino acids. The germline gives CDR1 SQVTM, CDR2 ANQGSEA. V lost 5 bases to trimming and J lost 2 bases; unmatched junction nucleotides: 8. Deep was the level at which the assay was run. The protocol was immunoSEQ multiplex PCR, while the TCRdb copy is restricted to in-frame clones and leaves out a portion. The sample contains a few million clones, around 93% of which appear only once. Into CD45RA+ naive and CD45RA-negative memory subsets, the CD4+ cells were split.

The sequenced sample was naive CD4+ T cells from PBMCs. Subset indicated: CD45RA+ positively selected. This chain uses TRBV29-1 with TRBJ1-5, with 11 bases that match TRBD1. This receptor was identified in a young man in good health. Some clones in this sample may be carry-over from other donors' samples. CDR3 loop: CSVSRGQGGGNQPQHF. In DNA, the CDR3 is TGCAGCGTTAGTCGGGGACAGGGGGGTGGCAATCAGCCCCAGCATTTT.